The 25 T cell receptor beta chains below come from one sample, sequenced in a study of T cells in Graves' hyperthyroidism and ophthalmopathy. Researchers took RNA transcripts and amplified the TCR beta CDR3 regions from them. The TCR CDR3 was amplified in a first-round RT-PCR using the HTBI primer set. MiXCR was run by TCRdb on the multiplex PCR reads, yielding one entry per CDR3 protein. Found here are 94,000 or so distinct CDR3 sequences, roughly half of them singletons; the top ten hold about 25%. The sample taken for sequencing was blood. The source is a woman in her forties with Graves' hyperthyroidism.

V is TRBV20-1 and J is TRBJ2-7, with TRBD2 matching 13 bases. V lost 6 bases, J lost 2 bases, and 4 bases stayed unmatched. Germline assignment: CDR1 DFQATT and CDR2 SNEGSKA (reference sequence). The CDR3 consists of 14 residues. The CDR3 loop is CSAQGLAGTYEQYF. The CDR3, as DNA: TGCAGTGCACAGGGACTAGCGGGAACCTACGAGCAGTACTTC.

The CDR3 DNA is TGCGCCAGCAGTGAGTCGACTCGGGGGACAGCGGAGACCCAGTACTTC. Translated: CASSESTRGTAETQYF. The genes are TRBV10-1 and TRBJ2-5; tentative D call: TRBD1 (7 bases). V was shortened by 0 bases and J by 5 bases, with 16 bases between the two germline ends. The length of the CDR3 is 16 residues. The germline CDR1 and CDR2 sequences are WNHNN and SYGVQD (reference sequence).

This clonotype has just one count. V is TRBV29-1 and J is TRBJ2-2, with D tentatively TRBD1 or TRBD2 (5 bases each). Germline V gene sequence: CDR1 SQVTM, CDR2 ANQGSEA. This CDR3 contains 14 residues. V lost 7 bases and J lost 2, with 14 bases in between. The DNA of the CDR3 is TGCAGCGGCACCGGGACGTACAACACCGGGGAGCTGTTTTTT. The encoded protein is CSGTGTYNTGELFF.

The chain joins TRBV25-1 to TRBJ2-5, with D tentatively TRBD1 (6 bases). The CDR3 loop spans 13 amino acids. Germline CDR1 MGHDK, CDR2 SYGVNS. The CDR3 reads CARGGSGLETQYF. CDR3 in DNA: TGTGCTAGAGGGGGTTCTGGGTTGGAGACCCAGTACTTC. Full variable domain (missing parts from reference TRBV25-1 and TRBJ2-5): EADIYQTPRYLVIGTGKKITLECSQTMGHDKMYWYQQDPGMELHLIHYSYGVNSTEKGDLSSESTVSRIRTEHFPLTLESARPSHTSQYLCARGGSGLETQYFGPGTRLLVL.

To note about this clonotype: A much larger clone differs from this one at a single base, so this may be a read error. The rearrangement links TRBV7-2 to TRBJ2-2, with D perhaps matching TRBD1 (6 bases). The germline V and J ends were trimmed by 8 bases and 6 bases, with 19 bases remaining between them. Per germline, CDR1 SGHTA and CDR2 FQGNSA. This CDR3 contains 15 residues. The CDR3 sequence is CASGLTGAGAGELFF. The CDR3, as DNA: TGTGCCAGCGGCCTGACAGGCGCCGGGGCCGGGGAGCTGTTTTTT.

A word on this clonotype: A read error may be the cause here, since a much bigger clone is one base away. It is likely a read error, because the conserved phenylalanine at the end of the CDR3 is missing. The chain links TRBV5-1 to TRBJ2-5; 9 bases are shared with TRBD2. V lost 4 bases to trimming and J lost 4 bases; unmatched junction nucleotides: 8. Germline values: CDR1 SGHRS, CDR2 YFSETQ. The CDR3 is made up of 15 amino acids. The CDR3 spells CASSTLAGDLETQYL. In DNA form, the CDR3 reads TGCGCCAGCAGCACATTAGCGGGAGATCTAGAGACCCAGTACCTC.

In its sample, this clonotype was seen many times. The gene calls are TRBV6-5 and TRBJ2-5; 10 nucleotides line up with TRBD2. The V gene end was trimmed by 1 base and the J gene end by 2 bases; junction bases not matched to a gene: 4. This CDR3 comprises 16 residues. Germline assignment: CDR1 MNHEY and CDR2 SVGAGI. The CDR3 region is CASSYWASGRQETQYF. The CDR3 nucleotides read TGTGCCAGCAGTTACTGGGCTAGCGGGAGACAAGAGACCCAGTACTTC.

At least ten counts were recorded for this clonotype. The chain uses TRBV7-2 and TRBJ1-5; D is unresolved. The germline gives CDR1 SGHTA, CDR2 FQGNSA. Trimming took 0 bases from V and 5 from J, leaving 11 bases between them. The CDR3 contains 15 residues. CDR3 amino acids: CASSLAGSGYQPQHF. The CDR3 coding sequence is TGTGCCAGCAGCTTAGCGGGGAGTGGGTATCAGCCCCAGCATTTT.

This clonotype has a count of ten or more. Here the CDR3 DNA reads TGTGCCAGCAGCTTAAACAGAGACTATGGCTACACCTTC. This gives the protein CASSLNRDYGYTF. The chain links TRBV7-2 to TRBJ1-2; D remains unclear. The CDR3 consists of 13 residues. CDR1 and CDR2 (germline): SGHTA, FQGNSA. V lost 2 bases, J lost 3 bases, and 7 bases lay in between.

The rearrangement links TRBV7-8 to TRBJ1-5, with D unclear. This CDR3 is 15 amino acids long. Trimming took 6 bases from V and 0 from J, leaving 12 bases between them. Germline V gene sequence: CDR1 SGHVS, CDR2 FQNEAQ. The CDR3 region has the DNA TGTGCCAGCAGTCCGCGACGGAATAGCAATCAGCCCCAGCATTTT. Amino acid sequence: CASSPRRNSNQPQHF. Complete variable domain (other parts from reference TRBV7-8 and TRBJ1-5): GAGVSQSPRYKVAKRGQDVALRCDPISGHVSLFWYQQALGQGPEFLTYFQNEAQLDKSGLPSDRFFAERPEGSVSTLKIQRTQQEDSAVYLCASSPRRNSNQPQHFGDGTRLSIL.

This clonotype has a count of ten or more. The chain couples TRBV20-1 to TRBJ2-5, with TRBD2 identical over 12 bases. The length of the CDR3 is 14 residues. Germline lookup yields CDR1 DFQATT and CDR2 SNEGSKA (reference sequence). The V gene end was trimmed by 4 bases and the J gene end by 5 bases; junction bases not matched to a gene: 5. CDR3 nucleotides: TGCAGTGCTAAGAGGCTAGCGGGAGGGGAGACCCAGTACTTC. Protein: CSAKRLAGGETQYF.

This sequence joins TRBV7-2 and TRBJ2-3; D is possibly TRBD2 (6 bases). The V gene's germline CDR1 is SGHTA and CDR2 FQGNSA. The CDR3 runs 15 residues. V dropped 7 bases and J dropped 5 bases, with 19 bases sitting between them. CDR3 sequence: CASTLLATRGDTQYF. The CDR3 nucleotides are TGTGCCAGCACCCTCCTAGCGACGCGGGGAGATACGCAGTATTTT.

For this clonotype: A junction boundary mismatches the germline segment, possibly from a read error. The chain employs TRBV7-8 and TRBJ1-1; the D gene is possibly TRBD1 (6 bases). This CDR3 is 14 amino acids long. CDR1 and CDR2 (germline): SGHVS, FQNEAQ. The CDR3 loop is CAGSSTGRNAEAFF. The CDR3 coding sequence is TGTGCCGGCAGCTCCACAGGGAGGAACGCTGAAGCTTTCTTT.

The table lists this clonotype with a few counts. This rearrangement joins TRBV24-1 to TRBJ2-1; TRBD1 agrees at 9 bases. The CDR3 runs 15 residues. In germline, CDR1 is KGHDR, CDR2 SFDVKD. V lost 4 bases and J lost 8; bases outside the gene matches: 8. In nucleotides, the CDR3 is TGTGCCACCAGTGAACCGGGACAGGGTACCCATGAGCAGTTCTTC. Encoded protein: CATSEPGQGTHEQFF.

A remark on this clonotype: A read error is possible here, since a much larger clone lies one base away. This chain uses TRBV5-1 with TRBJ2-5, with D possibly TRBD2 on 6 matching bases. The CDR3 loop spans 14 amino acids. Germline values: CDR1 SGHRS, CDR2 YFSETQ. In DNA, the CDR3 is TGCGCCAGCAGCTTGCAGAATTACCGGGAGAGCCAGTACTTC. This sequence encodes CASSLQNYRESQYF.

With respect to this clonotype: This is likely a read error, given that the CDR3 carries no conserved phenylalanine or tryptophan at its end. V usage is TRBV20-1 and J usage is TRBJ1-6; 8 nucleotides line up with TRBD1. With V trimmed by 6 bases and J by 7 bases, 5 bases remained unmatched. The germline gives CDR1 DFQATT, CDR2 SNEGSKA (reference sequence). This CDR3 comprises 13 residues. The DNA of the CDR3 is TGCAGTGCCAGGGGGCAGGCCAATTCACCCCTCCACCTT. As protein: CSARGQANSPLHL.

In this sample, this clonotype turned up once. The chain recombines TRBV6-5 with TRBJ2-3; D is uncertain. CDR3 length: 11 amino acids. The V end lost 6 bases, the J end lost 2 bases, and 3 bases lay between the germline ends. The germline V gene has CDR1 MNHEY and CDR2 SVGAGI. In DNA, the CDR3 is TGTGCCAGCAGGATCACAGATACGCAGTATTTT. Its translation is CASRITDTQYF.

This sequence joins TRBV7-2 and TRBJ1-5; D gene unclear. V was cut by 5 bases and J by 11 bases, with 16 bases left in between. CDR1 and CDR2 (germline): SGHTA, FQGNSA. The CDR3 consists of 13 residues. CDR3 DNA: TGTGCCAGCAGCCCCGACGGGCACGGGGCCCAGCATTTT. Translated, it gives CASSPDGHGAQHF. The entire variable domain, with the rest obtained from reference TRBV7-2 and TRBJ1-5, is as follows: GAGVSQSPSNKVTEKGKDVELRCDPISGHTALYWYRQSLGQGLEFLIYFQGNSAPDKSGLPSDRFSAERTGGSVSTLTIQRTQQEDSAVYLCASSPDGHGAQHFGDGTRLSIL.

There are many counts of this clonotype. Here the CDR3 DNA reads TGTGCCAGCAGTCTCGCGGGGGCCAATCAGCCCCAGCATTTT. This codes for CASSLAGANQPQHF. This chain links TRBV6-6 with TRBJ1-5; tentatively, D is TRBD1 (6 bases). From germline, CDR1 is MNHNY and CDR2 SVGAGI (reference sequence). Trimming pared 5 bases from V and 3 bases from J, leaving 11 bases between. This CDR3 comprises 14 residues.

This clonotype was counted at least ten times. The rearrangement links TRBV7-2 to TRBJ1-2; D remains ambiguous. This CDR3 has 12 residues. V was pared by 5 bases and J by 6 bases, with 10 bases between. Germline values: CDR1 SGHTA, CDR2 FQGNSA. The CDR3 protein is CASSRAGNGYTF. In nucleotides, the CDR3 is TGTGCCAGCAGCAGGGCGGGGAATGGCTACACCTTC.

Concerning this clonotype itself: This may be a read error, as it is one base from a much larger clone. The chain has TRBV7-9 and TRBJ1-1; D gene ambiguous. Germline V gives CDR1 SEHNR, CDR2 FQNEAQ (reference sequence). CDR3 length equals 14 residues. Trimming took 8 bases from V and 5 from J, leaving 18 bases between them. This chain's CDR3 is CASGPDPLGTEAFF. The CDR3 DNA sequence: TGTGCCAGCGGCCCGGACCCTCTTGGGACTGAAGCTTTCTTT.

This clonotype appeared a few times. The V gene is TRBV5-1, the J gene TRBJ1-4; 9 nucleotides line up with TRBD1. V lost 0 bases, J lost 1 base, and 4 bases stayed unmatched. The CDR3 is 17 residues long. Germline lookup yields CDR1 SGHRS and CDR2 YFSETQ. In DNA form, the CDR3 reads TGCGCCAGCAGCTTGGAACAGGGGGCGCGAACTAATGAAAAACTGTTTTTT. Protein: CASSLEQGARTNEKLFF.

The J gene is TRBJ2-5, the V gene TRBV2, with D possibly TRBD2 on 5 matching bases. V lost 3 bases and J lost 1, with 12 bases in between. The length of the CDR3 is 15 residues. From germline, CDR1 is SNHLY and CDR2 FYNNEI. The CDR3 sequence: CASSDGRGSQETQYF. The CDR3, as DNA: TGTGCCAGCAGTGATGGACGGGGATCCCAAGAGACCCAGTACTTC.

The chain carries TRBV29-1 and TRBJ2-5, with TRBD1 matching 8 bases. The CDR3 has 13 amino acids. The junction had 8 bases not matched to a gene; V was cut back by 7 bases and J by 4 bases. The germline V gene has CDR1 SQVTM and CDR2 ANQGSEA. CDR3: CSADRGWVETQYF. Here the CDR3 DNA reads TGCAGCGCCGACAGGGGCTGGGTAGAGACCCAGTACTTC.

V gene TRBV7-9 combines with J gene TRBJ2-5; D is uncertain. V was pared by 6 bases and J by 8 bases, with 13 bases between. CDR3 length: 12 residues. The germline V gene encodes CDR1 SEHNR and CDR2 FQNEAQ (reference sequence). CDR3 sequence (DNA): TGTGCCAGCAGGGTAGCTCTTGATACCCAGTACTTC. Amino acids: CASRVALDTQYF.